The rows below give T cell receptor beta chains drawn from one sample of a study of T-cell reconstitution after alpha-beta-depleted transplantation in children. MiXCR, applied by TCRdb to the PCR reads, yields one record per CDR3 protein. The top ten hold 4.5% to 6% of the sample, which has about 420,000 distinct CDR3 sequences, under 13% seen once. The sequencing used PBMCs from the stem cell graft donor, collected from the stem cell graft. All receptors come from a human donor who donated a stem cell graft to a child with acute myeloid leukemia. Both conserved end residues are part of each CDR3. The order of the fields is V gene, J gene, clone size, D gene, CDR3 length, CDR3 DNA, CDR3 protein. The D gene is left open where the match is weak. Not every row has a clone size; where given, it reads once, few, many or a size class.

TRBV29-1	TRBJ2-2	many	NA	13	TGCAGCGTTGAAAGCGCGAACACCGGGGAGCTGTTTTTT	CSVESANTGELFF
TRBV6-1	TRBJ1-1	many	NA	15	TGTGCCAGCAGTGGGACAGCCGGGGGGAACACTGAAGCTTTCTTT	CASSGTAGGNTEAFF
TRBV25-1	TRBJ2-3	NA	TRBD2	15	TGTGCCAGCAGTGGGACTAGCGGATTCACAGATACGCAGTATTTT	CASSGTSGFTDTQYF
TRBV18	TRBJ2-5	few	NA	16	TGTGCCAGCTCACCATCAGGATCCGAGTTTCAAGAGACCCAGTACTTC	CASSPSGSEFQETQYF
TRBV11-1	TRBJ2-5	many	TRBD2	18	TGTGCCAGCAGCCCCGGACTAGCGGGGGGGAACTTCCAAGAGACCCAGTACTTC	CASSPGLAGGNFQETQYF
TRBV20-1	TRBJ1-1	few	NA	11	TGCAGTGCTAGAGGCGAGGGTGAAGCTTTCTTT	CSARGEGEAFF
TRBV29-1	TRBJ1-1	few	NA	12	NA	CSVEVGVGASSF
TRBV3-1	TRBJ2-5	NA	NA	14	TGTGCCAGCAGCCCTCCGACAGTCCAAGAGACCCAGTACTTC	CASSPPTVQETQYF
TRBV29-1	TRBJ2-1	few	TRBD1	11	TGCAGCGATCCCCGCCGGGACAGATATTTCTTC	CSDPRRDRYFF
TRBV6-1	TRBJ2-2	many	NA	13	TGTGCCAGCAGCCCCGGGGACACCGGGGAGCTGTTTTTT	CASSPGDTGELFF
TRBV5-1	TRBJ2-2	few	NA	14	TGCGCCAGCAGCTTGATAGGGCCCACCGGGGAGCTGTTTTTT	CASSLIGPTGELFF
TRBV12-3/TRBV12-4	TRBJ1-6	few	NA	15	TGTGCCAGCAGTTTAGGGCAACACATATTGTCACCCCTCCACTTT	CASSLGQHILSPLHF
TRBV7-6	TRBJ1-6	few	NA	13	TGTGCCAGCAGAACTGGGGGTAGGTCACCCCTCCACTTT	CASRTGGRSPLHF
TRBV4-3	TRBJ2-7	NA	NA	16	TGCGCCAGCAGCCAAGCCCGGGAGACGGGCTCCTACGAGCAGTACTTC	CASSQARETGSYEQYF
TRBV20-1	TRBJ2-3	NA	NA	13	TGCAGTGCCAAGGACCCTCGCACAGATACGCAGTATTTT	CSAKDPRTDTQYF
TRBV6-1	TRBJ1-5	NA	TRBD1	15	TGTGCCAGCAGTGCCGGGACAGGGATTTTTCAGCCCCAGCATTTT	CASSAGTGIFQPQHF
TRBV20-1	TRBJ2-1	few	NA	15	TGCAGTGCTAGTCTTCTTGTCGGGGGCGGGGATGAGCAGTTCTTC	CSASLLVGGGDEQFF
TRBV29-1	TRBJ2-2	few	TRBD2	14	TGCAGCGTCCGGACTAGCGGTAGCACCGGGGAGCTGTTTTTT	CSVRTSGSTGELFF
TRBV7-6	TRBJ2-7	few	NA	14	TGTGCCAGCAGCTCCAGGACGGATTCCTACGAGCAGTACTTC	CASSSRTDSYEQYF
TRBV4-1	TRBJ1-4	few	NA	14	TGCGCCAGCAGCCAAGCCGGGACTCCCGAAAAACTGTTTTTT	CASSQAGTPEKLFF
TRBV5-1	TRBJ1-5	NA	NA	15	TGCGCCAGCAGCCCGGAGGGGGGCTCGGGTCAGCCCCAGCATTTT	CASSPEGGSGQPQHF
TRBV24-1	TRBJ2-7	once	NA	10	TGTGCCACCAGTCGCCACGAGCAGTACTTC	CATSRHEQYF
TRBV14	TRBJ1-1	NA	TRBD1	13	TGTGCCAGCAGCCAGGAATGGACAGGGCGGGCTTTCTTT	CASSQEWTGRAFF
TRBV20-1	TRBJ2-5	few	TRBD1	14	TGCAGTGCCCCCCCCGCAGGGGGCCTAGAGACCCAGTACTTC	CSAPPAGGLETQYF
TRBV7-9	TRBJ1-3	many	NA	16	TGTGCCAGCAGCTTAGACACAGGATCGCTCGGAAACACCATATATTTT	CASSLDTGSLGNTIYF
TRBV5-1	TRBJ2-5	few	NA	13	TGCGCCAGCAGCTGGGCTAGCGATGAGACCCAGTACTTC	CASSWASDETQYF
TRBV29-1	TRBJ2-7	NA	TRBD2	15	TGCAGCGTTGCGCTAGCGGGACGAAGCTCCTACGAGCAGTACTTC	CSVALAGRSSYEQYF
TRBV29-1	TRBJ2-7	few	TRBD2	13	TGCAGCGCCAGATCGGGACTAGGGGGCGAGCAGTACTTC	CSARSGLGGEQYF
TRBV4-2	TRBJ1-5	few	TRBD1	15	TGTGCCAGCAGCCAAGAGGGACAGTTCTATCAGCCCCAGCATTTT	CASSQEGQFYQPQHF
TRBV5-1	TRBJ2-7	many	NA	15	TGCGCCAGCGCTCCCCCCGGGGGGCGGAACTACGAGCAGTACTTC	CASAPPGGRNYEQYF
TRBV5-1	TRBJ2-1	few	NA	15	TGCGCCAGCACCAGGGGCAACAAAATGGCAGGGGAGCAGTTCTTC	CASTRGNKMAGEQFF
TRBV19	TRBJ1-1	NA	NA	13	TGTGCCAGTAGTATAGGCACAACCGCTGAAGCTTTCTTT	CASSIGTTAEAFF
TRBV7-2	TRBJ2-5	few	NA	14	TGTGCCAGCAGCTTAGTGTGGCGAGGAGAGACCCAGTACTTC	CASSLVWRGETQYF
TRBV15	TRBJ2-2	NA	NA	14	TGTGCCACCAGCAGAGAATCTGGACTGGTTGGGCTGTTTTTT	CATSRESGLVGLFF
TRBV5-1	TRBJ1-6	many	NA	13	TGCGCCAGCAGCTTAGGACAGACTTCACCCCTCCACTTT	CASSLGQTSPLHF
TRBV5-6	TRBJ2-3	few	NA	16	TGTGCCAGCAGCTTGGCCATGGGATCCCCCACAGATACGCAGTATTTT	CASSLAMGSPTDTQYF
TRBV10-1	TRBJ1-2	NA	TRBD1	14	TGCGCCGGGACAGGGGAAGGTATCAGCTATGGCTACACCTTC	CAGTGEGISYGYTF
TRBV7-6	TRBJ2-3	NA	NA	14	TGTGCCAGCAGCTTTGCGGGCCCCACAGATACGCAGTATTTT	CASSFAGPTDTQYF
TRBV5-1	TRBJ2-4	many	NA	13	TGCGCCAGCAGCCTCAACAGGGCACACATTCAGTACTTC	CASSLNRAHIQYF
TRBV14	TRBJ2-7	NA	TRBD1	14	TGTGCCAGCAGCCAAGCCGGGACAGGCGCCGAGCAGTACTTC	CASSQAGTGAEQYF